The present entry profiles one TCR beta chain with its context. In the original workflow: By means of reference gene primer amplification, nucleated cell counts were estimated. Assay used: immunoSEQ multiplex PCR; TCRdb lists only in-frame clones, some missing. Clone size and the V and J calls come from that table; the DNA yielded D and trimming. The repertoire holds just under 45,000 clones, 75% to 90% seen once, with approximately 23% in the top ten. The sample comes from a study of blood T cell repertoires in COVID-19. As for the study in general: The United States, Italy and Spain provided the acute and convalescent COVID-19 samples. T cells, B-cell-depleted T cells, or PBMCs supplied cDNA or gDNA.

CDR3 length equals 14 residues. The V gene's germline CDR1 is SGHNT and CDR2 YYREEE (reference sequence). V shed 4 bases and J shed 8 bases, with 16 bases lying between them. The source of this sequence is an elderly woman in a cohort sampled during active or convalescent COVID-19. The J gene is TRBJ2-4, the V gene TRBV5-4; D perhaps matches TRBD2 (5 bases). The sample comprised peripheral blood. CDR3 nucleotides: TGTGCCAGCAGCCCCGACCAAGAGGGATACATTCAGTACTTC. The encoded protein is CASSPDQEGYIQYF.